The 12 T cell receptor beta chains given below trace back to one sample, sequenced in a study of neurological immune-mediated disorders. Via MiXCR, TCRdb re-called the 5' RACE reads, giving one row per CDR3 protein. Of about 48,000 distinct CDR3 sequences in the sample, around 10% are singletons; the top ten hold 20% to 25%. Sequences were obtained from PBMCs. These receptors all stem from a middle-aged woman with HTLV-1-associated myelopathy (HAM/TSP).

This clonotype was found many times. The chain couples TRBV29-1 to TRBJ2-1, with TRBD2 matching over 12 bases. The CDR3 sequence is 14 residues long. CDR1 and CDR2 from the germline V gene are SQVTM and ANQGSEA. V lost 7 bases, J lost 5 bases, and 6 bases stayed unmatched. CDR3 in amino acids: CSARTSGDHNEQFF. DNA of the CDR3: TGCAGCGCTCGGACTAGCGGGGACCACAATGAGCAGTTCTTC.

At least ten counts were recorded for this clonotype. The J gene is TRBJ2-5, the V gene TRBV9; 15 bases match TRBD2. The junction had 8 bases not matched to a gene; V was cut back by 0 bases and J by 5 bases. The CDR3 has 18 amino acids. Germline V lookup: CDR1 SGDLS, CDR2 YYNGEE. The DNA of the CDR3 is TGTGCCAGCAGCGTAGGGGGACTAGCGGGGGGCGGCGGGGAGACCCAGTACTTC. Protein: CASSVGGLAGGGGETQYF.

The chain recombines TRBV29-1 with TRBJ1-1, with D possibly TRBD1 on 5 matching bases. Deletions cut 4 bases from V and 0 bases from J, with 12 bases between. Germline loops: CDR1 SQVTM, CDR2 ANQGSEA. CDR3 length equals 14 residues. The DNA of the CDR3 is TGCAGCGTTGTGGGGGTCCGGATGAACACTGAAGCTTTCTTT. Its translation is CSVVGVRMNTEAFF.

This clonotype was detected many times. V is TRBV4-2 and J is TRBJ2-7, with TRBD2 matching 10 bases. CDR3 size: 16 residues. Germline assignment: CDR1 LGHNA and CDR2 YNFKEQ. With V trimmed by 1 base and J by 1 base, 4 bases remained unmatched. The CDR3 here is CASSQAERGGSYEQYF. Written as DNA, the CDR3 is TGTGCCAGCAGCCAAGCTGAGCGGGGGGGTTCCTACGAGCAGTACTTC.

This clonotype was observed many times. The chain recombines TRBV4-1 with TRBJ2-3, with D maybe TRBD2 (6 bases). CDR1 is MGHRA and CDR2 is YSYEKL in the germline V gene. Trimming removed 0 bases at V and 0 bases at J, with 13 bases between. The CDR3 runs 17 residues. CDR3 in amino acids: CASSQDLPGTSTDTQYF. Here the CDR3 DNA reads TGCGCCAGCAGCCAAGATCTCCCGGGGACTAGCACAGATACGCAGTATTTT.

This clonotype was seen many times. The chain couples TRBV7-9 to TRBJ2-7; D unclear. CDR1 and CDR2 from the germline V gene are SEHNR and FQNEAQ (reference sequence). Trimming took 5 bases from V and 2 from J, leaving 19 bases between them. The length of the CDR3 is 16 residues. CDR3 residues: CASSPFRWAGTYEQYF. The CDR3 DNA follows: TGTGCCAGCAGCCCATTTCGGTGGGCAGGCACCTACGAGCAGTACTTC.

In its sample, this clonotype was seen many times. The chain recombines TRBV12-3 or TRBV12-4 with TRBJ2-1; 10 bases match TRBD1. The CDR3 contains 15 residues. J lost 12 bases, V lost 6 bases, and 14 bases had no gene match. For the CDR3, the DNA is TGTGCCAGCAGCTGGACCGGGGACAGGGGTCATGGGCAGTTCTTC. It yields the protein CASSWTGDRGHGQFF.

Ten or more counts support this clonotype. This chain joins TRBV5-1 and TRBJ2-4; D possibly corresponds to TRBD1 (6 bases). The V and J ends lost 5 bases and 0 bases respectively, with 12 bases between them. Germline lookup yields CDR1 SGHRS and CDR2 YFSETQ. The CDR3 has 15 amino acids. This chain's CDR3 is CASRTGQLAKNIQYF. In nucleotides, the CDR3 is TGCGCCAGCAGGACTGGACAGCTAGCCAAAAACATTCAGTACTTC.

This clonotype was observed many times. The V and J genes are TRBV7-2 and TRBJ1-5, with 7 nucleotides matching TRBD1. Looked up from germline, CDR1 is SGHTA and CDR2 is FQGNSA. The CDR3 has 15 amino acids. V shed 5 bases and J 2 bases; nucleotides not matched to a gene: 6. This CDR3 reads CASSPGGGGNQPQHF. In DNA form, the CDR3 reads TGTGCCAGCAGCCCAGGGGGGGGAGGCAATCAGCCCCAGCATTTT. The variable domain in full, with the rest retrieved from reference TRBV7-2 and TRBJ1-5, is GAGVSQSPSNKVTEKGKDVELRCDPISGHTALYWYRQSLGQGLEFLIYFQGNSAPDKSGLPSDRFSAERTGGSVSTLTIQRTQQEDSAVYLCASSPGGGGNQPQHFGDGTRLSIL.

This clonotype was detected ten times or more. The chain couples TRBV14 to TRBJ2-3; D gene unclear. The V gene's germline CDR1 is SGHDN and CDR2 FVKESK. CDR3 length: 11 residues. V lost 1 base and J 7 bases, leaving 3 bases between the germline ends. CDR3 coding DNA: TGTGCCAGCAGCCAAGCAAATACGCAGTATTTT. Its translation is CASSQANTQYF.

This clonotype occurred many times. V usage is TRBV29-1 and J usage is TRBJ1-5, with 7 bases fitting TRBD1. Germline CDR1 is SQVTM and CDR2 is ANQGSEA. CDR3 length: 14 amino acids. The CDR3 sequence: CNASQGSSNQPQHF. The CDR3 coding sequence is TGCAACGCATCACAGGGGAGTAGCAATCAGCCCCAGCATTTT.

This clonotype showed up many times. The V and J genes are TRBV29-1 and TRBJ1-2, with 8 bases aligning to TRBD1. The CDR3 has 17 amino acids. The ends lost 3 bases at V and 4 bases at J; junction bases unmatched: 16. Per germline, CDR1 SQVTM and CDR2 ANQGSEA. DNA of the CDR3: TGCAGCGTTGATCAGGTTGGGGCAGGGGGCGCGGGCTATGGCTACACCTTC. This sequence encodes CSVDQVGAGGAGYGYTF.